A selection of T cell receptor beta chains follows, all from one sample in a study of T cell clones after liver transplantation. The assay was immunoSEQ multiplex PCR, and TCRdb's table has in-frame clones only and misses some. This table has 65,000 to 80,000 clones, around 80% appearing once. The input for sequencing was CD4+ T cells from blood, taken before liver transplant. These TCRs come from a human donor who received a liver transplant. The CDR3 runs from the conserved cysteine through the conserved F or W. D genes are given only for firm matches. Rows give clone size only sometimes, using once, few, many, or a class for an expanded clone.

>TRBD2|TRBV28|NA|15|TRBJ2-7
TGTGCCAGCAGGTTAGGACTAGCGGGATACTACGAGCAGTACTTC
CASRLGLAGYYEQYF
>NA|TRBV7-9|NA|13|TRBJ1-2
TGTGCCAGCAGCTTCTCCACCAGGGATGGCTACACCTTC
CASSFSTRDGYTF
>TRBD2|TRBV12-5|few|16|TRBJ2-3
TGTGCTAGTGGCCTGGGACTAGCCGGGCCCCCAGATACGCAGTATTTT
CASGLGLAGPPDTQYF
>NA|TRBV6-5|NA|13|TRBJ1-1
TGTGCCAGCAGTTTCCTAACCAACACTGAAGCTTTCTTT
CASSFLTNTEAFF
>NA|TRBV29-1|NA|12|TRBJ2-5
TGCAGCATCGTCCGCCCTCAAGAGACCCAGTACTTC
CSIVRPQETQYF
>NA|TRBV28|NA|12|TRBJ2-7
TGTGCCAGCAGTACCCCGATCCACGAGCAGTACTTC
CASSTPIHEQYF
>NA|TRBV5-1|NA|14|TRBJ1-3
TGCGCCAGCAGCTCCACTTCGTCTGGAAACACCATATATTTT
CASSSTSSGNTIYF
>NA|TRBV5-1|NA|16|TRBJ1-4
TGCGCCAGCAGCTTGTGGGGGGGCACGGCTAATGAAAAACTGTTTTTT
CASSLWGGTANEKLFF
>TRBD2|TRBV7-7|NA|15|TRBJ2-3
TGTGCTAGCAGCATGGGACTAGCGGGAGTAGATACGCAGTATTTT
CASSMGLAGVDTQYF
>NA|TRBV2|once|14|TRBJ2-1
TGTGCCACCATCCGGGGGACAACTTACAATGAGCAGTTCTTC
CATIRGTTYNEQFF